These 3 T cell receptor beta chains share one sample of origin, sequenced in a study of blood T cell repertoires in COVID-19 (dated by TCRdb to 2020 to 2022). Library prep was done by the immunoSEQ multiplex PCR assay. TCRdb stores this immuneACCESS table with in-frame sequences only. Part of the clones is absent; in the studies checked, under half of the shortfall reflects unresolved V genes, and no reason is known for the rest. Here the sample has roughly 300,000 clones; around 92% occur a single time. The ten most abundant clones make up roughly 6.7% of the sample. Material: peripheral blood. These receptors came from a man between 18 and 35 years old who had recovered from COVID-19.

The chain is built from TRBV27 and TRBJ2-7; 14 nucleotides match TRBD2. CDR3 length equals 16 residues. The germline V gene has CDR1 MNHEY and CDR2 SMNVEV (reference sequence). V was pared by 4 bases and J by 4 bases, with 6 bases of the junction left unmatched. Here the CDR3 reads CASSSPGTSGSYEQYF. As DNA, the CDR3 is TGTGCCAGCAGTTCCCCCGGGACTAGCGGGAGTTACGAGCAGTACTTC.

CDR3 nucleotides: TGTGCCAGTAGTATGATCTCTGGCACGCCCCAAGAGACCCAGTACTTC. Encoded protein: CASSMISGTPQETQYF. V is TRBV19 and J is TRBJ2-5; no clear D gene. Germline loops: CDR1 LNHDA, CDR2 SQIVND (reference sequence). Between the trimmed V and J ends, which lost 3 bases and 1 base, there was a span of 15 bases. This CDR3 is 16 amino acids long.

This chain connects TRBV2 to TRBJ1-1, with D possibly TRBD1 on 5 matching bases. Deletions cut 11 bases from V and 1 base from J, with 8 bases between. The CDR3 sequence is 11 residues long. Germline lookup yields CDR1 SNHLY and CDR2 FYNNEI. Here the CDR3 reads CAVTGNTEAFF. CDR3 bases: TGTGCCGTCACAGGGAACACTGAAGCTTTCTTT.